The 15 T cell receptor beta chains below come from one sample, sequenced in a study of T cells after yellow fever vaccination. MiXCR, run by TCRdb on the 5' RACE reads, gives a single entry per CDR3 protein. The sample holds roughly 520,000 distinct CDR3 sequences, 20% to 25% seen once. The sample in question was PBMCs, obtained roughly 20 days after the first yellow fever vaccination. The receptors originated from a man between 18 and 29 years old who received the YFV17D yellow fever vaccine.

The chain is built from TRBV20-1 and TRBJ1-6; 9 bases align to TRBD1. Germline CDR1 is DFQATT and CDR2 is SNEGSKA (reference sequence). V trimming: 6 bases; J trimming: 9 bases; junction bases outside the gene matches: 6. The CDR3 consists of 13 residues. In nucleotides, the CDR3 is TGCAGTGCCTCCCGGGACAGGGTTTCACCCCTCCACTTT. Translated, it gives CSASRDRVSPLHF.

The chain has TRBV24-1 and TRBJ2-1; D might be TRBD2 (7 bases). CDR3 length equals 18 residues. V shed 3 bases and J shed 0 bases, with 17 bases lying between them. Germline V gene lookup returns CDR1 KGHDR and CDR2 SFDVKD. In DNA form, the CDR3 reads TGTGCCACCAGTGATCCTGGGGCGGGGGCTTCCTCCTACAATGAGCAGTTCTTC. As protein: CATSDPGAGASSYNEQFF.

The sample holds many counts of this clonotype. The chain uses TRBV2 and TRBJ1-4; D is ambiguous. The ends were cut back, 5 bases at V and 0 bases at J, with 4 bases in the middle. There are 13 residues in the CDR3. CDR1 is SNHLY, CDR2 FYNNEI, per germline. The CDR3 sequence: CASSPTTNEKLFF. As DNA, the CDR3 is TGTGCCAGCAGTCCCACAACTAATGAAAAACTGTTTTTT. Filled out from reference TRBV2 and TRBJ1-4, the complete variable domain reads EPEVTQTPSHQVTQMGQEVILRCVPISNHLYFYWYRQILGQKVEFLVSFYNNEISEKSEIFDDQFSVERPDGSNFTLKIRSTKLEDSAMYFCASSPTTNEKLFFGSGTQLSVL.

The rearrangement joins TRBV6-2 or TRBV6-3 to TRBJ1-1, with unresolved D. The CDR3 contains 14 residues. Trimming cost V 5 bases and J 0 bases, with 10 bases left between them. Germline CDR1 reads MNHEY; CDR2 reads SVGEGT. The CDR3 DNA follows: TGTGCCAGCAGTCGATGGACGGTGAACACTGAAGCTTTCTTT. Amino acid sequence: CASSRWTVNTEAFF.

The rearrangement links TRBV7-9 to TRBJ1-2, with TRBD1 matching over 7 bases. Germline CDR1 and CDR2: SEHNR and FQNEAQ (reference sequence). The CDR3 totals 14 residues. The junction had 7 bases not matched to a gene; V was cut back by 4 bases and J by 5 bases. The CDR3 sequence is CASSSGQPLYGYTF. In DNA form, the CDR3 reads TGTGCCAGCAGCTCGGGACAGCCTCTTTATGGCTACACCTTC.

The rearrangement joins TRBV6-5 to TRBJ1-2; the D is unclear. Germline assignment: CDR1 MNHEY and CDR2 SVGAGI. Trimming pared 0 bases from V and 0 bases from J, leaving 11 bases between. This CDR3 contains 16 residues. The CDR3 coding sequence is TGTGCCAGCAGTTACTCGTGGTTAAGGGCTAACTATGGCTACACCTTC. Amino acid sequence: CASSYSWLRANYGYTF.

This clonotype has a count of ten or more. This chain uses TRBV6-1 with TRBJ2-7; D perhaps matches TRBD2 (7 bases). CDR1 and CDR2 (germline): MNHNS, SASEGT. The length of the CDR3 is 15 residues. The V and J ends lost 2 bases and 4 bases respectively, with 15 bases between them. This CDR3 is CASSERGGRGYEQYF. The CDR3 DNA sequence: TGTGCCAGCAGTGAAAGGGGGGGCCGGGGATACGAGCAGTACTTC.

The V gene is TRBV5-5, the J gene TRBJ2-7; unclear D gene. V lost 0 bases, J lost 3 bases, and 7 bases lay in between. The V gene's germline CDR1 is SGHKS and CDR2 YYEKEE (reference sequence). The CDR3 sequence is 13 residues long. The CDR3 DNA sequence: TGTGCCAGCAGCTTGGAAGACGACTACGAGCAGTACGTC. This encodes CASSLEDDYEQYV.

The chain recombines TRBV5-5 with TRBJ2-7; the match to TRBD1 covers 10 bases. V was pared by 3 bases and J by 4 bases, with 7 bases of the junction left unmatched. The CDR3 length is 15 residues. Germline CDR1 SGHKS, CDR2 YYEKEE (reference sequence). CDR3 DNA sequence: TGTGCCAGCAGCTCTCCGGGACAGGGGTCTTACGAGCAGTACTTC. Protein sequence: CASSSPGQGSYEQYF. Combining the CDR3 with reference TRBV5-5 and TRBJ2-7 gives the whole variable domain DAGVTQSPTHLIKTRGQQVTLRCSPISGHKSVSWYQQVLGQGPQFIFQYYEKEERGRGNFPDRFSARQFPNYSSELNVNALLLGDSALYLCASSSPGQGSYEQYFGPGTRLTVT.

CDR3 protein: CAVTNRLYSPLHF. DNA for the CDR3: TGTGCCGTCACCAACAGGTTGTATTCACCCCTCCACTTT. The rearrangement joins TRBV6-6 to TRBJ1-6; perhaps TRBD1 as D (5 bases). CDR3 size: 13 residues. The V and J ends lost 11 bases and 8 bases respectively, with 16 bases between them. Germline V lookup: CDR1 MNHNY, CDR2 SVGAGI (reference sequence).

This clonotype was detected only a few times. The chain recombines TRBV7-6 with TRBJ2-3; D gene ambiguous. The length of the CDR3 is 13 residues. Deletions cut 3 bases from V and 1 base from J, with 5 bases between. Per the germline V gene, CDR1 is SGHVS and CDR2 is FNYEAQ. For the CDR3, the DNA is TGTGCCAGCAGCTTTGGACGCACAGATACGCAGTATTTT. This codes for CASSFGRTDTQYF.

This clonotype has only a few counts. The V gene is TRBV28, the J gene TRBJ2-5; D possibly corresponds to TRBD1 (5 bases). The CDR3 has 15 amino acids. Germline V lookup: CDR1 MDHEN, CDR2 SYDVKM. Trimming removed 6 bases at V and 0 bases at J, with 14 bases between. The CDR3 loop is CASSPKGWYQETQYF. DNA of the CDR3: TGTGCCAGCAGCCCAAAGGGGTGGTACCAAGAGACCCAGTACTTC.

CDR3 coding DNA: TGTGCCAGCAGCCGGGGACATCTCTCCTACAATGAGCAGTTCTTC. Encoded protein: CASSRGHLSYNEQFF. The chain carries TRBV7-3 and TRBJ2-1, with a weak D call TRBD1 (6 bases). The CDR3 consists of 15 residues. V shed 5 bases and J shed 0 bases, with 11 bases lying between them. Germline CDR1 SGHTA, CDR2 FQGTGA.

This clonotype has only a few counts. V gene TRBV5-1 combines with J gene TRBJ2-2; 10 nucleotides align to TRBD1. J was trimmed by 5 bases and V by 0 bases; bases with no gene match: 4. Germline V lookup: CDR1 SGHRS, CDR2 YFSETQ. CDR3 size: 16 residues. CDR3 sequence: CASSLGQGARTGELFF. CDR3 DNA: TGCGCCAGCAGCTTGGGACAGGGGGCGCGGACCGGGGAGCTGTTTTTT.

This clonotype was detected only a few times. The J gene is TRBJ2-5, the V gene TRBV7-2, with D unresolved. CDR3 length equals 16 residues. Looked up from germline, CDR1 is SGHTA and CDR2 is FQGNSA. Between the trimmed V and J ends, which lost 1 base and 3 bases, there was a span of 15 bases. The CDR3 DNA follows: TGTGCCAGCAGCTTAGGAGACCTCACGATTGAAGAGACCCAGTACTTC. Its protein product is CASSLGDLTIEETQYF.